Listed below are T cell receptor beta chains from one sample, sequenced in a study of blood T cell repertoires in COVID-19. Profiled with immunoSEQ multiplex PCR; TCRdb holds only in-frame clones, not every one. Of about 16,000 clones listed, 70% to 90% are singletons. Sequences were obtained from peripheral blood. These receptor sequences come from a human donor in a cohort sampled during active COVID-19. Both conserved end residues are part of each CDR3. Fields, in order: clone size, J gene, V gene, D gene, CDR3 protein, CDR3 DNA. A D gene is named only where the DNA matches it firmly. Not every row has a clone size; where given, it reads once, few, many or a size class.

clone_size: -
j_call: TRBJ1-2
v_call: TRBV6-5
d_call: TRBD1
cdr3_aa: CASNLGQGIYGYTF
cdr3_nt: TGTGCCAGCAATTTGGGACAGGGTATTTATGGCTACACCTTC

clone_size: -
j_call: TRBJ2-2
v_call: TRBV6-6
d_call: TRBD1
cdr3_aa: CASSYWDSPNTGELFF
cdr3_nt: TGTGCCAGCAGTTACTGGGACAGTCCCAACACCGGGGAGCTGTTTTTT

clone_size: -
j_call: TRBJ1-6
v_call: TRBV6-6
d_call: -
cdr3_aa: CASSYRRGNSPLHF
cdr3_nt: TGTGCCAGCAGTTACCGCAGGGGAAATTCACCCCTCCACTTT

clone_size: -
j_call: TRBJ1-3
v_call: TRBV30
d_call: TRBD1
cdr3_aa: CAWSGGQGTGNTIYF
cdr3_nt: TGTGCCTGGAGCGGGGGACAGGGTACTGGAAACACCATATATTTT

clone_size: -
j_call: TRBJ2-7
v_call: TRBV19
d_call: TRBD2
cdr3_aa: CASSRSPGGNYEQYF
cdr3_nt: TGTGCCAGTAGTAGGTCGCCGGGGGGGAACTACGAGCAGTACTTC

clone_size: -
j_call: TRBJ2-2
v_call: TRBV6-5
d_call: -
cdr3_aa: CASSYSSTGELFF
cdr3_nt: TGTGCCAGCAGTTACTCGTCGACCGGGGAGCTGTTTTTT

clone_size: -
j_call: TRBJ2-5
v_call: TRBV9
d_call: -
cdr3_aa: CASSVGSDQETQYF
cdr3_nt: TGTGCCAGCAGCGTAGGTAGCGACCAAGAGACCCAGTACTTC

clone_size: -
j_call: TRBJ1-4
v_call: TRBV25-1
d_call: -
cdr3_aa: CASSPGRGWNEKLFF
cdr3_nt: TGTGCCAGCAGTCCCGGGAGGGGCTGGAATGAAAAACTGTTTTTT

clone_size: -
j_call: TRBJ2-5
v_call: TRBV30
d_call: -
cdr3_aa: CAWSDRSVTQYF
cdr3_nt: TGTGCCTGGAGCGACAGGAGTGTGACCCAGTACTTC

clone_size: -
j_call: TRBJ2-5
v_call: TRBV30
d_call: -
cdr3_aa: CAWSAGGPETQYF
cdr3_nt: TGTGCCTGGAGTGCAGGGGGGCCAGAGACCCAGTACTTC

clone_size: -
j_call: TRBJ1-6
v_call: TRBV6-6
d_call: -
cdr3_aa: CASSYNGVSYNSPLHF
cdr3_nt: TGTGCCAGCAGTTACAACGGGGTCTCCTATAATTCACCCCTCCACTTT

clone_size: -
j_call: TRBJ2-5
v_call: TRBV5-1
d_call: -
cdr3_aa: CASSTHNIYQETQYF
cdr3_nt: TGCGCCAGCAGCACACATAATATTTACCAAGAGACCCAGTACTTC

clone_size: once
j_call: TRBJ2-3
v_call: TRBV6-6
d_call: TRBD2
cdr3_aa: CASRRPGLAATDTQYF
cdr3_nt: TGTGCCAGCAGACGCCCCGGACTAGCGGCCACAGATACGCAGTATTTT

clone_size: -
j_call: TRBJ2-3
v_call: TRBV5-1
d_call: TRBD2
cdr3_aa: CASSFSGGRTDTQYF
cdr3_nt: TGCGCCAGCAGTTTCTCGGGGGGGCGCACAGATACGCAGTATTTT

clone_size: -
j_call: TRBJ2-3
v_call: TRBV2
d_call: TRBD1
cdr3_aa: CASKEGATGDTQYF
cdr3_nt: TGTGCCAGCAAAGAGGGGGCGACGGGAGATACGCAGTATTTT

clone_size: -
j_call: TRBJ2-5
v_call: TRBV4-3
d_call: TRBD2
cdr3_aa: CASSQFSGGSQETQYF
cdr3_nt: TGCGCCAGCAGCCAGTTCAGCGGGGGGTCCCAAGAGACCCAGTACTTC

clone_size: -
j_call: TRBJ2-1
v_call: TRBV11-2
d_call: -
cdr3_aa: CASSLVSRGFNEQFF
cdr3_nt: TGTGCCAGCAGCTTAGTCTCGCGGGGCTTCAATGAGCAGTTCTTC

clone_size: -
j_call: TRBJ2-7
v_call: TRBV5-6
d_call: TRBD2
cdr3_aa: CASSFLAGGSIEYF
cdr3_nt: TGTGCCAGCAGCTTCTTAGCGGGGGGCTCAATAGAGTACTTC

clone_size: once
j_call: TRBJ1-2
v_call: TRBV10-3
d_call: -
cdr3_aa: CAISGPRDTLSNYGYTF
cdr3_nt: TGTGCCATCAGTGGCCCCCGGGACACTCTTTCTAACTATGGCTACACCTTC

clone_size: -
j_call: TRBJ2-5
v_call: TRBV27
d_call: TRBD2
cdr3_aa: CASKGLAGRPQETQYF
cdr3_nt: TGTGCCAGCAAGGGACTAGCGGGGAGACCTCAAGAGACCCAGTACTTC

clone_size: -
j_call: TRBJ2-1
v_call: TRBV9
d_call: -
cdr3_aa: CASSVDPSPGPQGYNEQFF
cdr3_nt: TGTGCCAGCAGCGTAGATCCCTCCCCCGGCCCACAGGGCTACAATGAGCAGTTCTTC

clone_size: -
j_call: TRBJ2-5
v_call: TRBV5-4
d_call: TRBD1
cdr3_aa: CASSPTWDSQETQYF
cdr3_nt: TGTGCCAGCAGCCCCACCTGGGACAGCCAAGAGACCCAGTACTTC

clone_size: -
j_call: TRBJ1-1
v_call: TRBV25-1
d_call: -
cdr3_aa: CASSDRQTVAFF
cdr3_nt: TGTGCCAGCAGTGACCGACAGACAGTCGCTTTCTTT

clone_size: few
j_call: TRBJ2-2
v_call: TRBV7-3
d_call: -
cdr3_aa: CASSPAGATGELFF
cdr3_nt: TGTGCCAGCAGCCCGGCAGGGGCCACCGGGGAGCTGTTTTTT

clone_size: -
j_call: TRBJ2-4
v_call: TRBV3-1/TRBV3-2
d_call: TRBD2
cdr3_aa: CASSQALGLAGGSIQYF
cdr3_nt: TGTGCCAGCAGCCAAGCGCTTGGGCTAGCGGGGGGGAGCATTCAGTACTTC

clone_size: -
j_call: TRBJ1-4
v_call: TRBV30
d_call: TRBD1
cdr3_aa: CAWRDTGDPNEKLFF
cdr3_nt: TGTGCCTGGAGGGACACAGGGGACCCTAATGAAAAACTGTTTTTT

clone_size: -
j_call: TRBJ2-1
v_call: TRBV3-1/TRBV3-2
d_call: TRBD2
cdr3_aa: CASSRLAGGTEQFF
cdr3_nt: TGTGCCAGCAGCCGACTAGCGGGGGGGACTGAGCAGTTCTTC

clone_size: -
j_call: TRBJ1-3
v_call: TRBV6-6
d_call: -
cdr3_aa: CASSYGQLASGNTIYF
cdr3_nt: TGTGCCAGCAGTTACGGGCAGTTGGCCTCTGGAAACACCATATATTTT

clone_size: -
j_call: TRBJ2-3
v_call: TRBV18
d_call: -
cdr3_aa: CASSSQDSSTDTQYF
cdr3_nt: TGTGCCAGCTCATCCCAGGACTCTAGCACAGATACGCAGTATTTT

clone_size: -
j_call: TRBJ2-6
v_call: TRBV19
d_call: -
cdr3_aa: CASWDGSSGANVLTF
cdr3_nt: TGTGCCAGCTGGGACGGGAGCTCTGGGGCCAACGTCCTGACTTTC

clone_size: once
j_call: TRBJ2-2
v_call: TRBV27
d_call: -
cdr3_aa: CASSLYYDGTGELFF
cdr3_nt: TGTGCCAGCAGTTTATACTACGACGGCACCGGGGAGCTGTTTTTT

clone_size: -
j_call: TRBJ1-2
v_call: TRBV11-3
d_call: -
cdr3_aa: CASSFLVAVETNYGYTF
cdr3_nt: TGTGCCAGCAGCTTTCTAGTAGCGGTGGAAACTAACTATGGCTACACCTTC

clone_size: -
j_call: TRBJ1-1
v_call: TRBV9
d_call: TRBD1
cdr3_aa: CASSGTGDTEAFF
cdr3_nt: TGTGCCAGCAGCGGTACAGGGGACACTGAAGCTTTCTTT

clone_size: -
j_call: TRBJ2-1
v_call: TRBV4-2
d_call: TRBD2
cdr3_aa: CASSQAERGYNEQFF
cdr3_nt: TGTGCCAGCAGCCAAGCGGAGCGGGGCTACAATGAGCAGTTCTTC

clone_size: -
j_call: TRBJ1-1
v_call: TRBV7-2
d_call: -
cdr3_aa: CASSVNAGNTEAFF
cdr3_nt: TGTGCCAGCAGCGTCAACGCAGGGAACACTGAAGCTTTCTTT

clone_size: -
j_call: TRBJ2-5
v_call: TRBV19
d_call: -
cdr3_aa: CASRSNSGVETQYF
cdr3_nt: TGTGCCAGTAGAAGTAATAGCGGCGTAGAGACCCAGTACTTC

clone_size: -
j_call: TRBJ2-5
v_call: TRBV29-1
d_call: TRBD1
cdr3_aa: CSVESRRDRETQYF
cdr3_nt: TGCAGCGTTGAATCCCGGCGGGACAGGGAGACCCAGTACTTC

clone_size: -
j_call: TRBJ2-3
v_call: TRBV9
d_call: -
cdr3_aa: CASSVAPGRDTQYF
cdr3_nt: TGTGCCAGCAGCGTAGCTCCAGGCAGGGATACGCAGTATTTT

clone_size: -
j_call: TRBJ2-5
v_call: TRBV6-1
d_call: -
cdr3_aa: CASSEVWPGQTIQETQYF
cdr3_nt: TGTGCCAGCAGTGAAGTTTGGCCCGGACAGACCATTCAAGAGACCCAGTACTTC

clone_size: -
j_call: TRBJ2-7
v_call: TRBV24-1
d_call: -
cdr3_aa: CATSAERVYSYEQYF
cdr3_nt: TGTGCCACCAGTGCCGAACGAGTTTATTCCTACGAGCAGTACTTC

clone_size: -
j_call: TRBJ1-2
v_call: TRBV19
d_call: -
cdr3_aa: CASSMVGSYGYTF
cdr3_nt: TGTGCCAGTAGCATGGTCGGGAGCTATGGCTACACCTTC

clone_size: -
j_call: TRBJ2-7
v_call: TRBV19
d_call: TRBD1
cdr3_aa: CASSRRAGTGGAEQYF
cdr3_nt: TGTGCCAGTAGTAGGCGCGCCGGGACAGGGGGCGCCGAGCAGTACTTC

clone_size: -
j_call: TRBJ2-1
v_call: TRBV7-2
d_call: TRBD2
cdr3_aa: CASSLASGGANNEQFF
cdr3_nt: TGTGCCAGCAGCTTAGCTAGCGGGGGGGCCAACAATGAGCAGTTCTTC

clone_size: -
j_call: TRBJ2-1
v_call: TRBV5-5
d_call: TRBD2
cdr3_aa: CASSPSGSSYNEQFF
cdr3_nt: TGTGCCAGCAGCCCGAGCGGGAGCTCCTACAATGAGCAGTTCTTC

clone_size: -
j_call: TRBJ1-5
v_call: TRBV5-3
d_call: -
cdr3_aa: CARTAAGARSQGNQPQHF
cdr3_nt: TGTGCCAGAACAGCTGCAGGGGCACGAAGTCAAGGCAATCAGCCCCAGCATTTT

clone_size: few
j_call: TRBJ2-7
v_call: TRBV18
d_call: -
cdr3_aa: CASSPPGNNYEQYF
cdr3_nt: TGTGCCAGCTCCCCCCCGGGTAACAACTACGAGCAGTACTTC

clone_size: once
j_call: TRBJ2-3
v_call: TRBV19
d_call: -
cdr3_aa: CASSPRGDTQYF
cdr3_nt: TGTGCCAGTAGCCCGAGGGGGGATACGCAGTATTTT

clone_size: -
j_call: TRBJ2-7
v_call: TRBV4-2
d_call: TRBD1
cdr3_aa: CASSPPGQGYEQYF
cdr3_nt: TGTGCCAGCAGCCCCCCGGGACAGGGCTACGAGCAGTACTTC

clone_size: -
j_call: TRBJ1-5
v_call: TRBV4-1
d_call: TRBD1
cdr3_aa: CASSQGTGDQPQHF
cdr3_nt: TGCGCCAGCAGCCAAGGGACAGGAGATCAGCCCCAGCATTTT

clone_size: few
j_call: TRBJ1-2
v_call: TRBV19
d_call: -
cdr3_aa: CASRWTAPDSGYTF
cdr3_nt: TGTGCCAGTAGATGGACAGCCCCTGACTCCGGCTACACCTTC

clone_size: -
j_call: TRBJ1-4
v_call: TRBV15
d_call: TRBD1
cdr3_aa: CATSRAGTGLEKLFF
cdr3_nt: TGTGCCACCAGCAGGGCCGGGACAGGGCTTGAAAAACTGTTTTTT

clone_size: -
j_call: TRBJ2-1
v_call: TRBV7-3
d_call: TRBD2
cdr3_aa: CASSLFASGGDEQFF
cdr3_nt: TGTGCCAGCAGCTTATTCGCTAGCGGGGGGGATGAGCAGTTCTTC